This TCR beta chain was retrieved from a study of blood T cell repertoires in COVID-19. About the study: Samples of COVID-19 (acute and convalescent) were obtained from the United States, Italy and Spain. PBMCs, B-cell-depleted T cells, or T cells provided the cDNA or gDNA that made up the material.

This clone was seen a handful of times. As handled by the study authors: By means of reference gene primer amplification, nucleated cell counts were estimated. Produced via immunoSEQ multiplex PCR; TCRdb's table is partial and in-frame only. The V and J calls and clone size come from that table; D and trimming were worked out from the DNA. The sample has approximately 120,000 clones; 88% are singletons. J lost 3 bases, V lost 6 bases, and 4 bases had no gene match. This CDR3 region has 14 residues. The germline CDR1 and CDR2 sequences are SEHNR and FQNEAQ (reference sequence). J is TRBJ2-2 and V is TRBV7-9, with TRBD1 matching 7 bases. The sequencing sample was made of peripheral blood. This clonotype originated in a human donor in a cohort sampled during active COVID-19. CDR3 amino acids: CASSGTADTGELFF. The CDR3 DNA sequence: TGTGCCAGCAGTGGGACAGCTGACACCGGGGAGCTGTTTTTT.